This TCR beta chain was sequenced in a study of regulatory T cells in long-lasting Graves disease (dated by TCRdb to the early 2020s). Study-level background: Antithyroid drugs had been taken for less than 3 months by newly diagnosed Graves' disease patients. A total of roughly 35 samples underwent TCR sequencing: about 13 from persistent and roughly 20 from newly diagnosed Graves' disease patients. The study was conducted in China and was registered as a clinical trial. This study used TCR sequencing and RNA sequencing of peripheral blood to compare persistent Graves' disease patients against newly diagnosed Graves' disease patients. Results and caveats for the whole study, not just this receptor: Peripheral blood alone was examined, since thyroid tissue, which constituted the primary lesion, could not be accessed. Persistent Graves' disease patients showed lower TCR Shannon entropy and fewer highly expanded clones than newly diagnosed patients, suggesting clonal expansion. The small sample size was acknowledged by the authors as a limitation that may reduce accuracy. Sequencing and analysis were restricted to the TCR beta chain. Persistent patients shared more public clonotypes among themselves (around 3,000) than newly diagnosed patients did (over 900). Persistent disease showed preferential use of TRBV28, TRBJ1-2 and TRBJ2-5, whereas newly diagnosed disease favored TRBV20-1 and TRBJ2-1.

The label giving this sample's time point can be read as: newly diagnosed GD, antithyroid drugs for less than 3 months. For both TCR sequencing and RNA sequencing, RNA was extracted from PBMCs using TRIzol. The diagnosis of Graves' disease followed American Thyroid Association guidelines. Patients were recruited from an endocrinology department in Xi'an, China. From each patient, 7.5 to 10 milliliters of peripheral blood was collected into an EDTA anticoagulant tube. PBMCs were isolated by Ficoll Paque Plus density gradient separation without further T cell sorting. An Agilent 2100 Bioanalyzer and agarose gel were used to check RNA quality, and a NanoDrop 2000 was used to measure RNA concentration. In the germline V gene (reference sequence), CDR1 corresponds to DFQATT and CDR2 to SNEGSKA. From its cysteine to its phenylalanine, the CDR3 spans 16 amino acids. The sequence is cut down to CDR3 DNA, 48 bases in frame from base 1.

This clonotype was found a few times. It lacks a known antigen. Nothing much larger sits one base from this clone, and base qualities are not available. Receptor amplification or capture employed multiplex PCR. The instrument given in TCRdb is Illumina HiSeq 4000. iRepertoire HTBI primers and Arm-PCR amplification of CDR3 regions were used to construct TCR beta libraries. Before sequencing, the PCR products went through gel purification. From the authors' description of their analysis: Gene usage analysis of CDR3 amino acid clonotypes relied on the roughly 60 TRBV and 14 TRBJ segments identified across samples. COPE and FqMerger were used to merge the filtered high-quality paired reads into contigs. BLAST was used to align contigs to IMGT TRBV, TRBD and TRBJ reference genes, and CDR3 was defined according to IMGT. Highly expanded clones were defined as clonotypes with a frequency above 0.1%. Shannon entropy was used to measure repertoire diversity, and the Gini coefficient was used to measure V-J evenness. A clonotype was considered public if more than one individual shared it. The public reads were reanalyzed by TCRdb: fastp trimming at Q25, MiXCR alignment, in-frame beta chains only. Here each entry gathers all rows of one CDR3 protein and keeps the most common genes and DNA. These V and J calls are TCRdb output, not the study's own analysis. The sample records about 460,000 distinct CDR3 sequences, 12% to 15% of which are singletons. Approximately 19% of the sample is taken by the ten largest.

This sample was also put to use in a study of T cells in Graves' hyperthyroidism and ophthalmopathy. As described in the second report: Graves' hyperthyroidism was defined as stable when no progression to ophthalmopathy occurred over 18 months of follow-up. Hyperthyroidism patients were newly diagnosed, had a disease duration of under 2 months, and were aged 18 to 65 years. Patients with uncontrolled infections, other autoimmune diseases, pregnancy or lactation were excluded. Clinical symptoms, serum thyroxine and TRAb, thyroid ultrasound, and orbital computed tomography formed the basis for the diagnoses. For the first round of RT-PCR on the TCR CDR3, the HTBI primer set was used together with the Qiagen OneStep RT-PCR kit. Most expanded thyroid clonotypes (frequency above 0.001) were also detected in blood, a finding suggesting that blood repertoires may reflect thyroid immune responses. Ophthalmopathy was separated from stable hyperthyroidism by a 13 V-J signature model, with approximately 89% sensitivity and about 81% specificity obtained in cross-validation and 80%/75% obtained in testing. In validation, the model predicted progression to ophthalmopathy a median of approximately 6.6 months before onset, with about 71% sensitivity and just under 75% specificity. To identify distinguishing TCR V-J signatures, a discovery cohort of 90 to 100 patients was used, comprising roughly 45 with Graves' ophthalmopathy and some 60 with stable Graves' hyperthyroidism. Prospective prediction of ophthalmopathy was tested in an independent validation cohort of 18 to 20 hyperthyroidism patients and around 16 patients who later progressed to ophthalmopathy. The 90 to 100 discovery patients were randomly divided into training and test sets at a 7:3 ratio. Thyroid tissue and blood T-cell repertoires from several Graves' hyperthyroidism patients were also compared in the study. After sampling, hyperthyroidism patients received methimazole starting at 30 mg daily, and ophthalmopathy patients received high-dose intravenous methylprednisolone. A second multiplex PCR round built the libraries, followed by size selection and purification. Paired-end sequencing of the libraries was performed with 100 bp reads on an Illumina HiSeq2000. SOAPnuke was used to process the raw data, throwing out any read that contained adapters or uncalled bases, had a mean Phred below 15, or lacked an exact constant-primer or identifier match. COPE v1.2.5 was used to merge the high-quality paired reads, and each unique nucleotide sequence was defined as a clonotype. Clonotypes were aligned to IMGT TRBV, TRBD and TRBJ reference segments using MiTCR v1.1. The analysis was restricted to V-J combinations with a frequency above 0.0001, which together covered about 99% of the repertoires. The TCS score was defined as F50 (clonal expansion) divided by E x V (chaos), with BLOSUM62-based TCRdist calculated between CDR3 peptides within each V-J. Welch's t-statistics and random forest reduced fewer than 550 V-J features to 10 to 15, which were used in a naive Bayes classifier (R e1071). Sample size was not statistically predetermined, and investigators were not blinded to group allocation. TCR Vbeta CDR3 sequencing of 120 to 150 peripheral blood samples (roughly 41 ophthalmopathy, 75 or so hyperthyroidism and roughly 17 progressor patients) is reported in the paper.

The chain employs TRBV20-1 and TRBJ2-6; TRBD1 could be the D gene, as 5 bases match. The receptor was derived from a woman between 45 and 65 years old with Graves disease. Donor details come from another sample of the same person, matched by shared clones. This material consisted of peripheral blood mononuclear cells (PBMCs), taken at new diagnosis, from a patient treated with antithyroid drugs. The DNA sequence is as follows: TGCAGCGTGGGGCGCCCACCGCGGACTGGGGCCAACGTCCTGACTTTC. Its translation is CSVGRPPRTGANVLTF.